These 18 T cell receptor beta chains were sequenced from one sample in a study of read filtering for tumor transcriptome and immune sequencing. From roughly 0.4 ug of RNA, a library with molecular barcoded alpha/delta and beta/gamma adaptors was made. TCRdb re-derived calls from the reads in MiXCR, one entry per CDR3 protein. The sample contains 50,000 to 65,000 distinct CDR3 sequences, roughly 19% of which appear only once. The material sequenced was a population of CD138-negative cells sorted from bone marrow. These receptors all stem from a donor aged 40 or older with multiple myeloma.

This clonotype was observed at least ten times. V gene TRBV6-2 or TRBV6-3 combines with J gene TRBJ1-1; D unclear. CDR3 length: 13 residues. V was trimmed by 0 bases and J by 7 bases, leaving 9 bases between them. Germline lookup yields CDR1 MNHEY and CDR2 SVGEGT. CDR3 sequence (DNA): TGTGCCAGCAGTTACTCGACGGGATTTGAAGCTTTCTTT. The encoded protein is CASSYSTGFEAFF.

This clonotype occurred many times. The chain joins TRBV19 to TRBJ2-1; D not certain. The CDR3 is 14 amino acids. CDR1 LNHDA and CDR2 SQIVND come from the germline V gene (reference sequence). V lost 5 bases and J 3 bases, leaving 11 bases between the germline ends. CDR3 coding DNA: TGTGCCAGTAGTCCCCAAGGGTTCTACAATGAGCAGTTCTTC. As protein: CASSPQGFYNEQFF.

There are many counts of this clonotype. The chain joins TRBV20-1 to TRBJ1-5, with TRBD1 as a possible D gene (5 bases). Trimming removed 3 bases at V and 3 bases at J, with 9 bases between. The CDR3 contains 13 residues. Germline assignment: CDR1 DFQATT and CDR2 SNEGSKA (reference sequence). The CDR3 loop reads CSASRGTNQPQHF. CDR3 sequence (DNA): TGCAGTGCTAGTCGAGGGACCAATCAGCCCCAGCATTTT.

This clonotype has ten or more counts. The rearrangement links TRBV29-1 to TRBJ1-5; D is ambiguous. From germline, CDR1 is SQVTM and CDR2 ANQGSEA. CDR3 length: 13 residues. Trimming left V 2 bases short and J 0 bases short, with 5 bases between. Here the CDR3 DNA reads TGCAGCGTTGAACTGGGTAGCAATCAGCCCCAGCATTTT. Protein sequence: CSVELGSNQPQHF.

The chain has TRBV28 and TRBJ2-7; D possibly matches TRBD1 or TRBD2 (5 bases each). Germline V gene sequence: CDR1 MDHEN, CDR2 SYDVKM. The CDR3 is 12 amino acids. Between the trimmed V and J ends, which lost 7 bases and 6 bases, there was a span of 13 bases. CDR3 sequence (DNA): TGTGCCAGCACCCCTCGGGGCTCCGAGCAGTACTTC. This gives the protein CASTPRGSEQYF.

In this sample, this clonotype turned up a few times. The chain joins TRBV6-4 to TRBJ1-2; D gene uncertain. The germline V and J ends were trimmed by 8 bases and 5 bases, with 27 bases remaining between them. The CDR3 has 17 residues. From germline, CDR1 is MRHNA and CDR2 SNTAGT. This chain's CDR3 is CASYGFVSATALYGYTF. The DNA for the CDR3 is TGTGCCAGCTACGGTTTCGTGTCCGCTACCGCGTTATATGGCTACACCTTC.

This clonotype has a count of ten or more. The chain joins TRBV11-2 to TRBJ2-2; tentative D call: TRBD1 (6 bases). There are 15 residues in the CDR3. Trimming cost V 5 bases and J 2 bases, with 12 bases left between them. Germline V gene data show CDR1 as SGHAT and CDR2 as FQNNGV. CDR3: CASSVGHHNTGELFF. In DNA, the CDR3 is TGTGCCAGCAGCGTGGGACACCACAACACCGGGGAGCTGTTTTTT.

This clonotype was counted many times. The rearrangement joins TRBV7-8 to TRBJ2-3; D may match TRBD1 or TRBD2 (6 bases each). The germline gives CDR1 SGHVS, CDR2 FQNEAQ. Deletions cut 5 bases from V and 4 bases from J, with 13 bases between. The CDR3 extends over 14 amino acids. The DNA of the CDR3 is TGTGCCAGCAGCCGACTAAGGGGGGCAGATACGCAGTATTTT. Translated: CASSRLRGADTQYF.

The chain has TRBV20-1 and TRBJ2-4; tentative D call: TRBD1 (6 bases). In germline, CDR1 is DFQATT, CDR2 SNEGSKA (reference sequence). The ends were cut back, 3 bases at V and 3 bases at J, with 15 bases in the middle. The length of the CDR3 is 15 residues. CDR3: CSASQGQGIKNIQYF. In nucleotides, the CDR3 is TGCAGTGCTAGTCAGGGGCAGGGGATCAAAAACATTCAGTACTTC.

This clonotype has a handful of counts. The J gene is TRBJ1-3, the V gene TRBV5-5, with 7 positions matching TRBD1. The trim removed 5 bases at V and 1 base at J, leaving 3 bases unmatched. The CDR3 spans 14 residues. From germline, CDR1 is SGHKS and CDR2 YYEKEE (reference sequence). CDR3 coding DNA: TGTGCCAGCAGACAACAGGGGTCTGGAAACACCATATATTTT. It encodes CASRQQGSGNTIYF.

The chain employs TRBV19 and TRBJ2-2, with 7 bases that match TRBD2. This CDR3 is built from 15 residues. With V trimmed by 5 bases and J by 7 bases, 10 bases remained unmatched. In germline, CDR1 is LNHDA, CDR2 SQIVND (reference sequence). CDR3 bases: TGTGCCAGTAGTTTACTCGGGGGGTCCTGCGGGGAGCTGTTTTTT. It yields the protein CASSLLGGSCGELFF.

This clonotype was detected ten times or more. This chain joins TRBV18 and TRBJ1-1; no clear D gene. Germline CDR1 and CDR2: KGHSH and LQKENI. The germline V and J ends were trimmed by 6 bases and 7 bases, with 9 bases remaining between them. This CDR3 has 11 residues. For the CDR3, the DNA is TGTGCCAGCTCGGGTGCGTTTGAAGCTTTCTTT. Translated, it gives CASSGAFEAFF.

This clonotype appeared many times. CDR3 residues: CAWSTPRGFGYGYTF. The CDR3 coding sequence is TGTGCCTGGAGTACCCCCCGGGGCTTCGGCTATGGCTACACCTTC. The chain combines TRBV30 with TRBJ1-2, with D perhaps TRBD1 (5 bases). The CDR3 runs 15 residues. Trimming left V 2 bases short and J 4 bases short, with 17 bases between. The germline V gene has CDR1 GTSNPN and CDR2 SVGIG (reference sequence).

As concerns this clonotype: A single base separates this from a much larger clone, so it may be a read error. The CDR3 ends on some other residue instead of the conserved phenylalanine or tryptophan, so this is likely a read error. This CDR3 reads CASSYQRLETQYS. The DNA of the CDR3 is TGTGCCAGCAGCTACCAGCGCCTCGAGACCCAGTACTCC. The J gene is TRBJ2-5, the V gene TRBV7-2; D not certain. Looked up from germline, CDR1 is SGHTA and CDR2 is FQGNSA. The CDR3 totals 13 residues. V dropped 4 bases and J dropped 5 bases, with 11 bases sitting between them.

This clonotype was recorded at least ten times. The CDR3 protein is CSASHLGQQDTEAFF. For the CDR3, the DNA is TGCAGTGCTAGCCACCTAGGACAGCAGGACACTGAAGCTTTCTTT. The rearrangement joins TRBV20-1 to TRBJ1-1, with D possibly TRBD1 on 6 matching bases. V lost 3 bases and J lost 3, with 17 bases in between. The CDR3 totals 15 residues. CDR1 is DFQATT and CDR2 is SNEGSKA in the germline V gene (reference sequence).

This clonotype has at least ten counts. The rearrangement uses TRBV12-3 or TRBV12-4 and TRBJ2-2; D unresolved. Trimming removed 1 base at V and 5 bases at J, with 11 bases between. The length of the CDR3 is 15 residues. The CDR3 DNA sequence: TGTGCCAGCAGTTTAGGTCCGGAAGGGACCGGGGAGCTGTTTTTT. Residues: CASSLGPEGTGELFF.

The sample holds many counts of this clonotype. The rearrangement links TRBV7-6 to TRBJ2-3; no reliable D call. V shed 5 bases and J shed 4 bases, with 7 bases lying between them. The germline gives CDR1 SGHVS, CDR2 FNYEAQ. The CDR3 contains 12 residues. The CDR3 region is CASSPRADTQYF. The CDR3 DNA reads as TGTGCCAGCAGCCCTAGGGCAGATACGCAGTATTTT.

In this sample, this clonotype turned up many times. The chain links TRBV20-1 to TRBJ2-1; 9 bases align to TRBD2. The CDR3 is 17 residues long. Germline V CDR1 and CDR2: DFQATT, SNEGSKA (reference sequence). The V and J ends lost 0 bases and 0 bases, in that order; junction bases with no gene match: 6. In DNA, the CDR3 is TGCAGTGCTAGAGATTTCCTAGCGGGGAGCTCCTACAATGAGCAGTTCTTC. It translates to CSARDFLAGSSYNEQFF.